Shown below are 12 T cell receptor beta chains from a single sample sequenced in a study of shared clonotypes between healthy human individuals (TCRdb year 2020). Libraries were constructed by the immunoSEQ multiplex PCR assay. TCRdb retrieved this table from immuneACCESS and kept in-frame rearrangements only. Not all clones are present; in checked studies, unresolved V genes account for under half, and no reason is known for the remainder. The sample table holds roughly 2 million clones, of which over 85% were seen once. The ten most abundant clones make up 0.1% to 0.15% of the sample. Sequences were obtained from naive CD4+ T cells sorted from blood. Read against the paper, the sample's cell subset or site label means: CD45RA+ positively selected. The source is a man younger than 30 in good health.

This rearrangement joins TRBV7-2 to TRBJ2-7; no clear D. Deletions cut 1 base from V and 5 bases from J, with 9 bases between. The CDR3 length is 13 residues. In germline, CDR1 is SGHTA, CDR2 FQGNSA. CDR3 bases: TGTGCCAGCAGCTTAGTCTGGGGTGACGAGCAGTACTTC. Protein product: CASSLVWGDEQYF.

The rearrangement joins TRBV5-6 to TRBJ1-2; possibly TRBD1 for D (6 bases). The CDR3 length is 13 residues. V lost 4 bases and J lost 4, with 11 bases in between. The germline CDR1 and CDR2 sequences are SGHDT and YYEEEE. The CDR3 region is CASSPVGGYGYTF. The CDR3, as DNA: TGTGCCAGCAGCCCAGTAGGGGGCTATGGCTACACCTTC.

The chain uses TRBV5-8 and TRBJ2-1, with D perhaps matching TRBD1 (6 bases). This CDR3 region has 15 residues. Trimming pared 4 bases from V and 2 bases from J, leaving 13 bases between. Germline assignment: CDR1 SGHTS and CDR2 YDEGEE. The DNA for the CDR3 is TGTGCCAGCAGCCTGATGGGGGCGGCCTACAATGAGCAGTTCTTC. The encoded protein is CASSLMGAAYNEQFF. The full variable domain, with the rest looked up from reference TRBV5-8 and TRBJ2-1, is EAGVTQSPTHLIKTRGQQATLRCSPISGHTSVYWYQQALGLGLQFLLWYDEGEERNRGNFPPRFSGRQFPNYSSELNVNALELEDSALYLCASSLMGAAYNEQFFGPGTRLTVL.

This chain links TRBV30 with TRBJ2-5, with D unclear. V dropped 5 bases and J dropped 2 bases, with 9 bases sitting between them. The CDR3 runs 12 residues. Germline V CDR1 and CDR2: GTSNPN, SVGIG (reference sequence). The CDR3 coding sequence is TGTGCCTGGGCCCAGAGTCAAGAGACCCAGTACTTC. Its protein product is CAWAQSQETQYF.

The rearrangement uses TRBV7-2 and TRBJ2-2; D is perhaps TRBD2 (6 bases). Germline V CDR1 and CDR2: SGHTA, FQGNSA. Between the trimmed V and J ends, which lost 3 bases and 3 bases, there was a span of 11 bases. This CDR3 has 15 residues. Here the CDR3 reads CASSLVGGHTGELFF. In DNA form, the CDR3 reads TGTGCCAGCAGCTTGGTGGGGGGACACACCGGGGAGCTGTTTTTT.

This clone has only one observation. The chain combines TRBV19 with TRBJ1-1; weak D call: TRBD1 (6 bases). Trimming left V 7 bases short and J 0 bases short, with 12 bases between. The CDR3 loop spans 14 amino acids. The germline V gene has CDR1 LNHDA and CDR2 SQIVND (reference sequence). The CDR3 DNA is TGTGCCAGTAAGCTGGACAGCATGAACACTGAAGCTTTCTTT. Translation: CASKLDSMNTEAFF.

J is TRBJ2-7 and V is TRBV6-4; perhaps TRBD2 as D (5 bases). V shed 4 bases and J shed 0 bases, with 10 bases lying between them. The germline gives CDR1 MRHNA, CDR2 SNTAGT. The CDR3 length is 14 residues. CDR3 coding DNA: TGTGCCAGCAGTGTGGAGGAGAGCTCCTACGAGCAGTACTTC. Protein sequence: CASSVEESSYEQYF.

The CDR3 spells CASKSQGAGNQPQHF. The CDR3 DNA follows: TGTGCCAGCAAAAGTCAGGGGGCTGGCAATCAGCCCCAGCATTTT. This chain uses TRBV28 with TRBJ1-5; 8 bases agree with TRBD1. The CDR3 runs to 15 residues. Germline-derived CDR1 and CDR2 are MDHEN and SYDVKM. The V and J ends lost 7 bases and 2 bases, in that order; junction bases with no gene match: 7.

The V call is TRBV6-5, the J call TRBJ1-6; D uncertain. Germline V gene data show CDR1 as MNHEY and CDR2 as SVGAGI. CDR3 size: 15 residues. V was clipped by 3 bases and J by 7 bases, with 13 bases between them. This CDR3 is CASSYRAARNSPLHF. The CDR3 DNA follows: TGTGCCAGCAGTTATCGGGCCGCCCGAAATTCACCCCTCCACTTT.

This sequence joins TRBV5-6 and TRBJ2-1; the match to TRBD2 covers 11 bases. The CDR3 has 16 amino acids. Germline trimming cut 5 bases from V and 3 bases from J; bases unmatched to any gene: 7. From germline, CDR1 is SGHDT and CDR2 YYEEEE. CDR3 nucleotide sequence: TGTGCCAGCAGAGGTCTAGCGGGGGGTTTCTACAATGAGCAGTTCTTC. Protein sequence: CASRGLAGGFYNEQFF.

The genes are TRBV10-3 and TRBJ2-2; TRBD2 agrees at 12 bases. Losses at the gene ends were 1 base for V and 0 bases for J; bases not matched to a gene: 0. Per germline, CDR1 ENHRY and CDR2 SYGVKD. The CDR3 spans 17 residues. The CDR3 bases are TGTGCCATCAGTGAGTGGACTAGCGGGACGAACACCGGGGAGCTGTTTTTT. Translation: CAISEWTSGTNTGELFF.

The CDR3 sequence: CASSSTGLETQYF. CDR3 sequence (DNA): TGCGCCAGCAGCTCCACAGGGCTGGAGACCCAGTACTTC. This chain links TRBV5-1 with TRBJ2-5; D may be TRBD1 (6 bases). V was clipped by 3 bases and J by 5 bases, with 11 bases between them. Per the germline V gene, CDR1 is SGHRS and CDR2 is YFSETQ. The CDR3 length is 13 residues.